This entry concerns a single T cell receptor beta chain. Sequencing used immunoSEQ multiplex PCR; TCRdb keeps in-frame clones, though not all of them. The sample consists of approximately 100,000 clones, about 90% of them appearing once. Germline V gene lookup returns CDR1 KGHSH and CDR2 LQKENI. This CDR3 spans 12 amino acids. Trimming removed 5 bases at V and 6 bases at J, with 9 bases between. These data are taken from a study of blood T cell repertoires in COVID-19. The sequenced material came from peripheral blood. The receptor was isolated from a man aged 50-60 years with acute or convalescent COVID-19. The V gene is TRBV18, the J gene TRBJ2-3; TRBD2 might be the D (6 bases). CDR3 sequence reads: CASSKAGDTQYF. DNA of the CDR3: TGTGCCAGCTCAAAGGCGGGGGATACGCAGTATTTT.